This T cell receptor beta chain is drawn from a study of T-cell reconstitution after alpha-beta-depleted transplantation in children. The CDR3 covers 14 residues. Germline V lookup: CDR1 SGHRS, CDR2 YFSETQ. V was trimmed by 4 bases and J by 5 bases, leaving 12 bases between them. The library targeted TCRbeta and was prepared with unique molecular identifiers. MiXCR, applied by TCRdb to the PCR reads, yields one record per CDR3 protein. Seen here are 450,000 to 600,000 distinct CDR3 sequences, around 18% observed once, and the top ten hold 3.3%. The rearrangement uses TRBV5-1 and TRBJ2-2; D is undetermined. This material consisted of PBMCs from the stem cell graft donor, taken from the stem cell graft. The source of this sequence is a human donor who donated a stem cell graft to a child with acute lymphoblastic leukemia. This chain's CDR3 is CASSPGLGTGELFF. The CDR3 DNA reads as TGCGCCAGCAGCCCGGGCCTGGGGACCGGGGAGCTGTTTTTT.